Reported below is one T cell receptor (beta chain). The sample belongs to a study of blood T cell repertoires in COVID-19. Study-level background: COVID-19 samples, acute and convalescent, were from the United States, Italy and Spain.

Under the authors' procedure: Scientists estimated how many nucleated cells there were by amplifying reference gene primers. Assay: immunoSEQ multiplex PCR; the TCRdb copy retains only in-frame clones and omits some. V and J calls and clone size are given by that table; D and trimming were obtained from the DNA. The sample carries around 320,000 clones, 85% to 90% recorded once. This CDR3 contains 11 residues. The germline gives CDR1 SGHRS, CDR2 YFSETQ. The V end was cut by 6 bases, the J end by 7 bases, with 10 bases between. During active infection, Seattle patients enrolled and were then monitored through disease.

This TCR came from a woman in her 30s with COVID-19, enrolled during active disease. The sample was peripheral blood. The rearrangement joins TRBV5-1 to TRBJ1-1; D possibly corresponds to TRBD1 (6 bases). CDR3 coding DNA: TGCGCCAGCATACAGGGACGTGAAGCTTTCTTT. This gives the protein CASIQGREAFF.